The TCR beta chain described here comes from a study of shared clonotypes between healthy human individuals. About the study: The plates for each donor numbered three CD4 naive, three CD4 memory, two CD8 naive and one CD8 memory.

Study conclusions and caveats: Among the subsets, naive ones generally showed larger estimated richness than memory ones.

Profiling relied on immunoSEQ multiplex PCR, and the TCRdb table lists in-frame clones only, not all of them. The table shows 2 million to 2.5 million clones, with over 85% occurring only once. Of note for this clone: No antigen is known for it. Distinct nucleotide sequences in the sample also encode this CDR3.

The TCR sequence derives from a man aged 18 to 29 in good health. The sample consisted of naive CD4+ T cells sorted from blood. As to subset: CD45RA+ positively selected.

CDR3 amino acids: CASSQGQGGYGYTF. The CDR3 DNA reads as TGTGCCAGCAGCCAAGGCCAGGGGGGCTATGGCTACACCTTC. The chain is built from TRBV4-2 and TRBJ1-2, with 7 bases matching TRBD1. This CDR3 region has 14 residues. V trimming: 1 base; J trimming: 4 bases; junction bases outside the gene matches: 3. Looked up from germline, CDR1 is LGHNA and CDR2 is YNFKEQ.